This note documents a single T cell receptor beta chain sequence. TCRdb passed the 5' RACE reads through MiXCR, listing each CDR3 protein once. The top ten clones hold about 16% of a sample with hundreds of thousands of distinct CDR3 sequences, over 9% of them seen once. This record belongs to a study of T cells after yellow fever vaccination. About the study: Preparation used SMART-Seq v4 Ultra Low Input for the low-cell-number fractions.

CDR3 length: 13 amino acids. V lost 0 bases, J lost 6 bases, and 6 bases lay in between. Germline V gives CDR1 SGDLS, CDR2 YYNGEE. The sequenced sample was PBMCs, obtained on the day of the yellow fever booster vaccination. The rearrangement links TRBV9 to TRBJ2-2, with unresolved D. The receptor's source is a man aged 25-45 years who received the YFV17D yellow fever vaccine. CDR3 sequence reads: CASSVDPSGELFF. CDR3 nucleotide sequence: TGTGCCAGCAGCGTAGACCCCTCCGGGGAGCTGTTTTTT.